The 27 T cell receptor beta chains below were found in one sample sequenced in a study of T-cell reconstitution after alpha-beta-depleted transplantation in children. Unique molecular identifiers tagged the TCRbeta library. TCRdb passed the PCR reads through MiXCR, listing each CDR3 protein once. In the table there are roughly 100,000 distinct CDR3 sequences, less than 6% of which are singletons. The sample in question was PBMCs, mostly from graft donor cells, obtained 60 days after TCRalphabeta/CD19-depleted stem cell transplant. These receptor sequences come from a female patient between 2 and 10 years old who had a stem cell transplant for Fanconi anemia, so the T cells may come from the graft donor.

This sequence joins TRBV10-1 and TRBJ2-1; the match to TRBD2 covers 9 bases. There are 15 residues in the CDR3. After removal of 3 bases from V and 0 bases from J, the junction contained 0 bases not matched to a gene. Germline loops: CDR1 WNHNN, CDR2 SYGVQD (reference sequence). This CDR3 is CASSDSGSSYNEQFF. Written as DNA, the CDR3 is TGCGCCAGCAGTGATAGCGGGAGCTCCTACAATGAGCAGTTCTTC.

This clonotype was seen ten or more times. The rearrangement links TRBV5-1 to TRBJ2-2, with D unresolved. The germline CDR1 and CDR2 sequences are SGHRS and YFSETQ. The V gene lost 7 bases and the J gene lost 1 base, with 11 bases spanning the gap. This CDR3 region has 14 residues. CDR3 region: CASGPDLNTGELFF. In nucleotides, the CDR3 is TGCGCCAGCGGACCTGACCTGAACACCGGGGAGCTGTTTTTT.

This clonotype was recorded at least ten times. The chain carries TRBV20-1 and TRBJ1-5; 7 bases map to TRBD1. The trim removed 5 bases at V and 5 bases at J, leaving 3 bases unmatched. Germline values: CDR1 DFQATT, CDR2 SNEGSKA (reference sequence). The CDR3 runs to 12 residues. The CDR3 spells CSAEDRYQPQHF. CDR3 DNA sequence: TGCAGTGCTGAGGACAGGTATCAGCCCCAGCATTTT.

This clonotype came up a few times. The CDR3 region has the DNA TGCAGTGCTAGAGATCGTTTACAGGGGGGCCACAATGAGCAGTTCTTC. This codes for CSARDRLQGGHNEQFF. The chain employs TRBV20-1 and TRBJ2-1; 8 bases align to TRBD1. The junction had 9 bases not matched to a gene; V was cut back by 0 bases and J by 5 bases. CDR1 is DFQATT and CDR2 is SNEGSKA in the germline V gene (reference sequence). The CDR3 totals 16 residues.

This clonotype was detected many times. The V call is TRBV29-1, the J call TRBJ2-3; D is uncertain. The V gene lost 4 bases and the J gene lost 2 bases, with 7 bases spanning the gap. CDR1 and CDR2 from the germline V gene are SQVTM and ANQGSEA. The CDR3 is made up of 12 amino acids. DNA for the CDR3: TGCAGCGTTGTAGTAACCACAGATACGCAGTATTTT. Translating it yields CSVVVTTDTQYF.

This clonotype was detected ten times or more. The chain carries TRBV12-3 or TRBV12-4 and TRBJ2-1; no definite D call. Between the trimmed V and J ends, which lost 1 base and 3 bases, there was a span of 7 bases. This CDR3 contains 14 residues. CDR3 residues: CASSLDPIYNEQFF. As DNA, the CDR3 is TGTGCCAGCAGTTTAGATCCCATCTACAATGAGCAGTTCTTC.

V and J are TRBV3-1 and TRBJ2-1; TRBD1 matches 7 bases. This CDR3 has 15 amino acids. CDR1 and CDR2 (germline): LGHDT, YNNKEL (reference sequence). The junction had 14 bases not matched to a gene; V was cut back by 11 bases and J by 4 bases. CDR3 nucleotide sequence: TGTGCCTCCTGCTCTCGGGACAGCGATTACAATGAGCAGTTCTTC. It encodes CASCSRDSDYNEQFF.

The chain links TRBV10-3 to TRBJ1-2, with D possibly TRBD1 on 5 matching bases. This CDR3 is built from 15 residues. Germline CDR1 and CDR2: ENHRY and SYGVKD. Deletions cut 0 bases from V and 0 bases from J, with 8 bases between. The CDR3 protein is CAISESTASNYGYTF. The CDR3 bases are TGTGCCATCAGTGAGTCGACAGCCTCTAACTATGGCTACACCTTC.

This clonotype was recorded many times. This chain links TRBV6-4 with TRBJ2-6; no firm D call. The CDR3 has 13 residues. In germline, CDR1 is MRHNA, CDR2 SNTAGT. Trimming left V 0 bases short and J 3 bases short, with 0 bases between. The CDR3 nucleotides are TGTGCCAGCAGTGACTCTGGGGCCAACGTCCTGACTTTC. Amino acid sequence: CASSDSGANVLTF.

Ten or more counts support this clonotype. In DNA form, the CDR3 reads TGTGCCAGCAGCTTAGAACAGAGCTCCTATAATTCACCCCTCCACTTT. Its translation: CASSLEQSSYNSPLHF. This sequence joins TRBV7-9 and TRBJ1-6, with unresolved D. Per germline, CDR1 SEHNR and CDR2 FQNEAQ (reference sequence). The CDR3 runs 16 residues. V lost 1 base and J lost 0, with 7 bases in between. Full variable domain (remainder filled in from reference TRBV7-9 and TRBJ1-6): DTGVSQNPRHKITKRGQNVTFRCDPISEHNRLYWYRQTLGQGPEFLTYFQNEAQLEKSRLLSDRFSAERPKGSFSTLEIQRTEQGDSAMYLCASSLEQSSYNSPLHFGNGTRLTVT.

A few counts support this clonotype. The V call is TRBV9, the J call TRBJ2-1, with TRBD2 matching 9 bases. Germline values: CDR1 SGDLS, CDR2 YYNGEE. The CDR3 is 18 residues long. The V segment lost 1 base and the J segment 0 bases; nucleotides outside the gene matches: 8. This CDR3 is CASSVRLNSGSSYNEQFF. The CDR3 DNA reads as TGTGCCAGCAGCGTACGGTTGAATAGCGGGAGCTCCTACAATGAGCAGTTCTTC.

The sample holds a few counts of this clonotype. One end of the junction fails to match germline, which may point to a read error. V gene TRBV12-3 or TRBV12-4 combines with J gene TRBJ2-5, with 11 positions matching TRBD2. CDR3 size: 19 residues. CDR3 residues: CASCLALRGLAGGTETQYF. The CDR3 coding sequence is TGTGCCAGCTGTTTAGCGCTTAGGGGGCTAGCGGGAGGTACAGAGACCCAGTACTTC.

This clonotype was observed at least ten times. The chain links TRBV12-3 or TRBV12-4 to TRBJ2-3, with no clear D. V was trimmed by 9 bases and J by 4 bases, leaving 14 bases between them. CDR3 size: 13 residues. The CDR3 sequence: CASLRFGADTQYF. The CDR3 DNA reads TGTGCCAGTCTCCGATTCGGTGCAGATACGCAGTATTTT.

This clonotype was detected a few times. The V call is TRBV7-9, the J call TRBJ2-7; D might be TRBD1 (5 bases). Germline CDR1 is SEHNR and CDR2 is FQNEAQ (reference sequence). The CDR3 has 15 residues. V lost 1 base, J lost 4 bases, and 14 bases lay in between. This chain's CDR3 is CASSLVAGQRYEQYF. CDR3 in DNA: TGTGCCAGCAGCTTAGTGGCAGGGCAACGGTACGAGCAGTACTTC.

This clonotype was picked up many times. This chain links TRBV5-1 with TRBJ2-1; D may match TRBD1 or TRBD2 (5 bases each). CDR3 length: 12 residues. CDR1 and CDR2 from the germline V gene are SGHRS and YFSETQ. Trimming pared 7 bases from V and 8 bases from J, leaving 13 bases between. DNA of the CDR3: TGCGCCAGCCACGACCTGGGGGATGAGCAGTTCTTC. It is translated as CASHDLGDEQFF.

This clonotype was detected ten times or more. The gene calls are TRBV12-3 or TRBV12-4 and TRBJ2-5; tentatively, D is TRBD1 (7 bases). The CDR3 is made up of 15 amino acids. With 5 bases removed from V and 4 bases from J, the gap between germline ends came to 17 bases. The CDR3 DNA reads as TGTGCCAGCAGTCGGGGGACAGTGAGTCGAGAGACCCAGTACTTC. Translated: CASSRGTVSRETQYF.

This chain joins TRBV28 and TRBJ2-7, with D unclear. Germline lookup yields CDR1 MDHEN and CDR2 SYDVKM. This CDR3 has 12 residues. V was cut by 5 bases and J by 6 bases, with 11 bases left in between. CDR3 nucleotides: TGTGCCAGCAGTCCCCTTACGGGCGAGCAGTACTTC. Protein: CASSPLTGEQYF.

This clonotype was detected a few times. This chain connects TRBV7-2 to TRBJ2-7; D tentatively fits TRBD1 or TRBD2 (6 bases each). Trimming took 1 base from V and 4 from J, leaving 11 bases between them. The CDR3 length is 14 residues. Germline CDR1 SGHTA, CDR2 FQGNSA. CDR3 protein: CASSLVGGRYEQYF. In DNA, the CDR3 is TGTGCCAGCAGCTTAGTTGGGGGGCGGTACGAGCAGTACTTC.

This clonotype was seen ten or more times. The V call is TRBV9, the J call TRBJ2-2; D remains unclear. CDR1 and CDR2 (germline): SGDLS, YYNGEE. V was cut by 1 base and J by 1 base, with 5 bases left in between. The CDR3 runs to 14 residues. DNA for the CDR3: TGTGCCAGCAGCGTATACAGGAACACCGGGGAGCTGTTTTTT. It encodes CASSVYRNTGELFF. The full variable domain, with the rest looked up from reference TRBV9 and TRBJ2-2, is DSGVTQTPKHLITATGQRVTLRCSPRSGDLSVYWYQQSLDQGLQFLIQYYNGEERAKGNILERFSAQQFPDLHSELNLSSLELGDSALYFCASSVYRNTGELFFGEGSRLTVL.

This clonotype was recorded at least ten times. This chain connects TRBV11-2 to TRBJ2-3; 10 nucleotides agree with TRBD2. This CDR3 has 15 amino acids. The germline V gene encodes CDR1 SGHAT and CDR2 FQNNGV. The V segment lost 3 bases and the J segment 4 bases; nucleotides outside the gene matches: 4. CDR3: CASSFGLAVPDTQYF. The CDR3 nucleotides read TGTGCCAGCAGCTTCGGACTAGCGGTTCCAGATACGCAGTATTTT.

In this sample, this clonotype turned up many times. The rearrangement joins TRBV12-3 or TRBV12-4 to TRBJ1-5; the match to TRBD1 covers 7 bases. The CDR3 covers 15 residues. The junction had 6 bases not matched to a gene; V was cut back by 5 bases and J by 2 bases. The CDR3 DNA sequence: TGTGCCAGCAGTGTCGGACAGGACCGCAATCAGCCCCAGCATTTT. It is translated as CASSVGQDRNQPQHF.

This clonotype has a count of ten or more. The chain couples TRBV5-4 to TRBJ2-5; 12 bases map to TRBD1. V lost 4 bases to trimming and J lost 5 bases; unmatched junction nucleotides: 6. CDR3 length: 15 amino acids. Per the germline V gene, CDR1 is SGHNT and CDR2 is YYREEE (reference sequence). This CDR3 is CASSPGTGGWETQYF. The CDR3 bases are TGTGCCAGCAGCCCTGGGACAGGGGGCTGGGAGACCCAGTACTTC.

This clonotype was counted at least ten times. The chain uses TRBV9 and TRBJ2-6; 14 bases match TRBD2. This CDR3 comprises 22 residues. J was trimmed by 0 bases and V by 0 bases; bases with no gene match: 11. Germline CDR1 is SGDLS and CDR2 is YYNGEE. The CDR3 loop reads CASSVGLRGLAGGSSGANVLTF. The CDR3 nucleotides read TGTGCCAGCAGCGTAGGTCTCAGAGGACTAGCGGGGGGTAGCTCTGGGGCCAACGTCCTGACTTTC.

The J gene is TRBJ2-1, the V gene TRBV7-2; D is possibly TRBD1 or TRBD2 (6 bases each). CDR1 and CDR2 (germline): SGHTA, FQGNSA. The CDR3 is 14 residues long. Trimming stripped 6 bases from V and 6 bases from J, with 15 bases between. The CDR3 DNA reads as TGTGCCAGCAGGGCTACCGGGGGCCCCAATGAGCAGTTCTTC. Its protein product is CASRATGGPNEQFF. The full variable domain, rest sourced from reference TRBV7-2 and TRBJ2-1, is GAGVSQSPSNKVTEKGKDVELRCDPISGHTALYWYRQSLGQGLEFLIYFQGNSAPDKSGLPSDRFSAERTGGSVSTLTIQRTQQEDSAVYLCASRATGGPNEQFFGPGTRLTVL.

The chain employs TRBV5-1 and TRBJ2-3; D gene ambiguous. The CDR3 loop spans 14 amino acids. The V end was cut by 6 bases, the J end by 1 base, with 12 bases between. Germline V gene sequence: CDR1 SGHRS, CDR2 YFSETQ. The CDR3 DNA is TGCGCCAGCATAATCCGCCACCGCACAGATACGCAGTATTTT. It encodes CASIIRHRTDTQYF. The full variable domain, with the rest looked up from reference TRBV5-1 and TRBJ2-3, is KAGVTQTPRYLIKTRGQQVTLSCSPISGHRSVSWYQQTPGQGLQFLFEYFSETQRNKGNFPGRFSGRQFSNSRSEMNVSTLELGDSALYLCASIIRHRTDTQYFGPGTRLTVL.

This clonotype was seen a handful of times. CDR3 DNA: TGTGCCAGCAGTCAACGGACTAGCTCCGATGAGCAGTTCTTC. Its protein is CASSQRTSSDEQFF. The rearrangement uses TRBV6-2 or TRBV6-3 and TRBJ2-1; TRBD2 agrees at 8 bases. Trimming at V came to 5 bases and at J to 8 bases, leaving 8 bases not matched to a gene. CDR1 is MNHEY and CDR2 is SVGEGT in the germline V gene. The CDR3 spans 14 residues.

Regarding this clonotype: A single base separates this from a much larger clone, so it may be a read error. The chain uses TRBV4-2 and TRBJ2-3, with D maybe TRBD2 (5 bases). CDR3 size: 15 residues. Germline loops: CDR1 LGHNA, CDR2 YNFKEQ. CDR3 in DNA: TGTGCCAGCCGCCAGCGGACTCCCCAGACAGATACGCAGTATTTT. Protein product: CASRQRTPQTDTQYF.